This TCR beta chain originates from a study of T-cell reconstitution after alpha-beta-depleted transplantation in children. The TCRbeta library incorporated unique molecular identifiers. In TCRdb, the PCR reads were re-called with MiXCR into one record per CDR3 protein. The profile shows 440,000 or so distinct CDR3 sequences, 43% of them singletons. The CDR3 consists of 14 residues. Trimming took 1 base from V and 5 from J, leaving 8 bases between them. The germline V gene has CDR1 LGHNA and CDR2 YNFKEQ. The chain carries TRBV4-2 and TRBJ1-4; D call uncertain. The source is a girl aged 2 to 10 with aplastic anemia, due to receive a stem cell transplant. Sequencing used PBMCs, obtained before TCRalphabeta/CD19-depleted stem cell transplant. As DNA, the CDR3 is TGTGCCAGCAGCCAAGTGGGTGCCAATGAAAAACTGTTTTTT. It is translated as CASSQVGANEKLFF.